One sample yielded the 32 T cell receptor beta chains listed below, sequenced in a study of CD8+ T cells in alopecia areata. After isolation, RNA underwent reverse transcription to generate cDNA as the sequencing template. Sequenced by immunoSEQ multiplex PCR; TCRdb stores in-frame clones only, minus some. The table includes 45,000 to 70,000 clones, roughly 96% detected once. Sample: CD8+ T cells sorted from blood, taken at week 0. Source of these receptors: a human donor with alopecia areata.

The chain uses TRBV15 and TRBJ2-2, with 14 positions matching TRBD2. After removal of 1 base from V and 4 bases from J, the junction contained 2 bases not matched to a gene. The CDR3 totals 17 residues. Germline V CDR1 and CDR2: LNHNV, YYDKDF (reference sequence). CDR3: CATSRGLAGGLTGELFF. The CDR3 nucleotides read TGTGCCACCAGCAGAGGACTAGCGGGGGGGCTCACCGGGGAGCTGTTTTTT. The complete variable domain, with remaining parts taken from reference TRBV15 and TRBJ2-2, reads DAMVIQNPRYQVTQFGKPVTLSCSQTLNHNVMYWYQQKSSQAPKLLFHYYDKDFNNEADTPDNFQSRRPNTSFCFLDIRSPGLGDTAMYLCATSRGLAGGLTGELFFGEGSRLTVL.

The chain is built from TRBV7-9 and TRBJ1-5, with TRBD1 matching 8 bases. The CDR3 contains 16 residues. With V trimmed by 5 bases and J by 7 bases, 13 bases remained unmatched. CDR1 SEHNR and CDR2 FQNEAQ come from the germline V gene (reference sequence). The CDR3 DNA is TGTGCCAGCAGCGCCGCGGGGCAGGGGGCTTGGCAGCCCCAGCATTTT. Protein sequence: CASSAAGQGAWQPQHF.

The chain carries TRBV7-9 and TRBJ1-1; no definite D call. CDR1 SEHNR and CDR2 FQNEAQ come from the germline V gene (reference sequence). The CDR3 spans 15 residues. Trimming shortened V by 1 base and J by 5 bases, and 14 bases separated the two germline ends. CDR3 DNA sequence: TGTGCCAGCAGCTTAGTCGTTGCGGTGGGGACTGAAGCTTTCTTT. Encoded protein: CASSLVVAVGTEAFF. The entire variable domain, with the rest obtained from reference TRBV7-9 and TRBJ1-1, is as follows: DTGVSQNPRHKITKRGQNVTFRCDPISEHNRLYWYRQTLGQGPEFLTYFQNEAQLEKSRLLSDRFSAERPKGSFSTLEIQRTEQGDSAMYLCASSLVVAVGTEAFFGQGTRLTVV.

The CDR3 protein is CASSPEEASTDTQYF. CDR3 nucleotides: TGCGCCAGCAGCCCAGAGGAGGCTAGCACAGATACGCAGTATTTT. V gene TRBV4-3 combines with J gene TRBJ2-3, with D perhaps TRBD2 (5 bases). Germline loops: CDR1 LGHNA, CDR2 YSLEER. Trimming removed 4 bases from V and 0 bases from J, with 11 bases in between. This CDR3 has 15 amino acids.

V gene TRBV4-3 combines with J gene TRBJ1-1; the D is unclear. The V end lost 1 base, the J end lost 1 base, and 13 bases lay between the germline ends. Germline values: CDR1 LGHNA, CDR2 YSLEER. CDR3 size: 16 residues. The CDR3 here is CASSQVFQGQNTEAFF. In nucleotides, the CDR3 is TGCGCCAGCAGCCAAGTTTTCCAAGGCCAGAACACTGAAGCTTTCTTT.

The genes are TRBV30 and TRBJ1-1; D unresolved. CDR3 length equals 12 residues. In germline, CDR1 is GTSNPN, CDR2 SVGIG (reference sequence). Trimming removed 2 bases at V and 3 bases at J, with 7 bases between. CDR3 region: CAWSLEDTEAFF. The CDR3 DNA reads TGTGCCTGGAGTCTCGAGGACACTGAAGCTTTCTTT. Together with reference TRBV30 and TRBJ1-1, the CDR3 gives the full variable domain: SQTIHQWPATLVQPVGSPLSLECTVEGTSNPNLYWYRQAAGRGLQLLFYSVGIGQISSEVPQNLSASRPQDRQFILSSKKLLLSDSGFYLCAWSLEDTEAFFGQGTRLTVV.

This chain links TRBV10-2 with TRBJ2-7; no clear D gene. The CDR3 is made up of 13 amino acids. V was trimmed by 4 bases and J by 3 bases, leaving 10 bases between them. The germline V gene has CDR1 WSHSY and CDR2 SAAADI. The CDR3 coding sequence is TGCGCCAGCAGTGTTCAATCCTACTACGAGCAGTACTTC. It encodes CASSVQSYYEQYF.

This chain uses TRBV5-1 with TRBJ2-5; 8 bases are shared with TRBD1. The CDR3 extends over 14 amino acids. The V and J ends lost 2 bases and 2 bases, in that order; junction bases with no gene match: 2. CDR1 is SGHRS, CDR2 YFSETQ, per germline. CDR3 bases: TGCGCCAGCAGCTTAGGACAGGGACAAGAGACCCAGTACTTC. The encoded protein is CASSLGQGQETQYF.

The V call is TRBV27, the J call TRBJ1-1; D remains ambiguous. Trimming took off 3 bases at V and 4 bases at J, with 9 bases between the two ends. The CDR3 consists of 13 residues. Germline V gene sequence: CDR1 MNHEY, CDR2 SMNVEV (reference sequence). CDR3 protein: CASSFGVGTEAFF. The DNA of the CDR3 is TGTGCCAGCAGTTTCGGGGTTGGCACTGAAGCTTTCTTT.

V is TRBV7-8 and J is TRBJ2-1; D remains unclear. Germline lookup yields CDR1 SGHVS and CDR2 FQNEAQ. V lost 2 bases and J 4 bases, leaving 9 bases between the germline ends. This CDR3 has 14 amino acids. The chain's CDR3 is CASSLRSIYNEQFF. CDR3 DNA sequence: TGTGCCAGCAGCTTACGCTCGATTTACAATGAGCAGTTCTTC.

The rearrangement joins TRBV5-1 to TRBJ2-2; D is unclear. CDR1 is SGHRS, CDR2 YFSETQ, per germline. The CDR3 covers 15 residues. V was pared by 0 bases and J by 0 bases, with 6 bases between. CDR3: CASSLVRANTGELFF. For the CDR3, the DNA is TGCGCCAGCAGCTTGGTTAGGGCGAACACCGGGGAGCTGTTTTTT.

This chain connects TRBV10-3 to TRBJ2-7; maybe TRBD1 (6 bases). The germline CDR1 and CDR2 sequences are ENHRY and SYGVKD. The CDR3 loop spans 13 amino acids. Trimming took 0 bases from V and 9 from J, leaving 12 bases between them. The CDR3 coding sequence is TGTGCCATCAGTGAGTCGGGGGCAGGGTCGCAGTACTTC. It translates to CAISESGAGSQYF.

The CDR3 loop reads CASSQVQDQETQYF. Here the CDR3 DNA reads TGCGCCAGCAGCCAAGTACAGGACCAAGAGACCCAGTACTTC. The chain has TRBV4-1 and TRBJ2-5; maybe TRBD1 (5 bases). V lost 1 base and J 0 bases, leaving 6 bases between the germline ends. Germline CDR1 MGHRA, CDR2 YSYEKL. CDR3 length: 14 residues.

The rearrangement joins TRBV4-2 to TRBJ2-3, with D unclear. Germline values: CDR1 LGHNA, CDR2 YNFKEQ. The V end was cut by 0 bases, the J end by 0 bases, with 7 bases between. The CDR3 runs to 15 residues. The CDR3 sequence is CASSQEAASTDTQYF. In DNA form, the CDR3 reads TGTGCCAGCAGCCAAGAGGCAGCTAGCACAGATACGCAGTATTTT.

Points on this clone: The junction does not match germline at one end; this may be a read error. This chain uses TRBV11-3 with TRBJ2-7; D not certain. This CDR3 has 16 residues. Per germline, CDR1 SGHNT and CDR2 YENEEA. In DNA, the CDR3 is TGTGCCAGCAGCCGTCTGGTATGGCCACCTAACTACGGGCAGTACTTC. Translation gives CASSRLVWPPNYGQYF.

This clone came up once. This chain uses TRBV10-3 with TRBJ1-4; no definite D call. CDR3 length equals 13 residues. Trimming shortened V by 3 bases and J by 7 bases, and 9 bases separated the two germline ends. Germline V CDR1 and CDR2: ENHRY, SYGVKD. CDR3 nucleotide sequence: TGTGCCATCAGTGAACCTGGAGGTGAAAAACTGTTTTTT. Residues: CAISEPGGEKLFF.

The chain couples TRBV6-5 to TRBJ1-1; weak D call: TRBD1 (5 bases). Germline-derived CDR1 and CDR2 are MNHEY and SVGAGI. The CDR3 sequence is 14 residues long. The V gene lost 6 bases and the J gene lost 2 bases, with 13 bases spanning the gap. The CDR3, as DNA: TGTGCCAGCAGCTGGGGGACGATCAACACTGAAGCTTTCTTT. As protein: CASSWGTINTEAFF.

The gene calls are TRBV29-1 and TRBJ2-5; 8 positions match TRBD1. The better agreement between TRBJ2-7 and the DNA end casts doubt on the J call. Germline V lookup: CDR1 SQVTM, CDR2 ANQGSEA. The CDR3 has 13 residues. CDR3: CSVLGQGSYEQYF. The DNA for the CDR3 is TGCAGCGTGCTCGGACAGGGCTCCTACGAGCAGTACTTC.

This clone was counted only a few times. V is TRBV7-8 and J is TRBJ2-7, with D tentatively TRBD2 (5 bases). The germline CDR1 and CDR2 sequences are SGHVS and FQNEAQ. The CDR3 extends over 12 amino acids. Trimming pared 4 bases from V and 7 bases from J, leaving 11 bases between. The CDR3 nucleotides are TGTGCCAGCAGCTCGGACTCCCTGGAGCAGTACTTC. The encoded protein is CASSSDSLEQYF.

This rearrangement joins TRBV29-1 to TRBJ2-7; 7 positions agree with TRBD1. The V gene's germline CDR1 is SQVTM and CDR2 ANQGSEA. V lost 6 bases and J lost 3; bases outside the gene matches: 5. The CDR3 consists of 12 residues. CDR3 amino acids: CSVGQANYEQYF. The DNA for the CDR3 is TGCAGCGTAGGACAGGCAAACTACGAGCAGTACTTC.

This clone occurred once. The chain's CDR3 is CASSFASGGFEGQYF. The CDR3 DNA reads TGCGCCAGCAGCTTCGCTAGCGGGGGGTTCGAGGGCCAGTACTTC. J is TRBJ2-5 and V is TRBV5-1, with TRBD2 identical over 11 bases. The V and J ends lost 2 bases and 10 bases, in that order; junction bases with no gene match: 10. Germline values: CDR1 SGHRS, CDR2 YFSETQ. The CDR3 runs to 15 residues.

CDR3: CASSNQRQGSQETQYF. Here the CDR3 DNA reads TGTGCCAGCAGCAATCAACGACAGGGAAGTCAAGAGACCCAGTACTTC. The chain uses TRBV7-9 and TRBJ2-5, with 7 nucleotides matching TRBD1. CDR1 is SEHNR, CDR2 FQNEAQ, per germline (reference sequence). The V and J ends lost 5 bases and 2 bases, in that order; junction bases with no gene match: 11. CDR3 length: 16 residues.

V usage is TRBV19 and J usage is TRBJ2-7; 8 bases agree with TRBD2. The CDR3 consists of 15 residues. J gave up 1 base and V 6 bases, and 8 bases lay outside the gene matches. Germline CDR1 and CDR2: LNHDA and SQIVND (reference sequence). For the CDR3, the DNA is TGTGCCAGTAGCCAAGGGGCGGGGGGATCCTACGAGCAGTACTTC. This translates into CASSQGAGGSYEQYF.

This rearrangement joins TRBV27 to TRBJ2-3; TRBD2 agrees at 9 bases. This CDR3 region has 14 residues. V shed 7 bases, J shed 0 bases, and the junction held 2 bases outside the gene matches. Looked up from germline, CDR1 is MNHEY and CDR2 is SMNVEV (reference sequence). The CDR3 DNA sequence: TGTGCCAGCAAAGCGGGGGGTAGCACAGATACGCAGTATTTT. As protein: CASKAGGSTDTQYF.

The CDR3 loop reads CASSQQGNNEQFF. The CDR3 nucleotides read TGCGCCAGCAGTCAACAGGGAAACAATGAGCAGTTCTTC. The chain combines TRBV23-1 with TRBJ2-1, with D maybe TRBD1 (5 bases). TRBV23-1 is designated an ORF whose function remains uncertain. This CDR3 is 13 amino acids long. V was shortened by 2 bases and J by 5 bases, with 7 bases between the two germline ends.

The chain combines TRBV4-3 with TRBJ2-7; 8 bases agree with TRBD2. The CDR3 has 17 amino acids. Germline CDR1 LGHNA, CDR2 YSLEER. Unmatched junction bases numbered 10, after V lost 0 bases and J lost 3 bases. The CDR3 protein is CASSQERTSLAVYEQYF. The CDR3 DNA follows: TGCGCCAGCAGCCAAGAAAGGACGTCACTAGCGGTCTACGAGCAGTACTTC.

The V and J genes are TRBV5-1 and TRBJ1-1; a weak D match, TRBD1 (6 bases). This CDR3 has 15 amino acids. V lost 4 bases and J 0 bases, leaving 13 bases between the germline ends. Germline CDR1 reads SGHRS; CDR2 reads YFSETQ. The chain's CDR3 is CASSPRGTMNTEAFF. DNA for the CDR3: TGCGCCAGCAGCCCAAGGGGGACGATGAACACTGAAGCTTTCTTT. The whole variable domain, remainder taken from reference TRBV5-1 and TRBJ1-1, is KAGVTQTPRYLIKTRGQQVTLSCSPISGHRSVSWYQQTPGQGLQFLFEYFSETQRNKGNFPGRFSGRQFSNSRSEMNVSTLELGDSALYLCASSPRGTMNTEAFFGQGTRLTVV.

The chain is built from TRBV30 and TRBJ2-1, with no clear D. This CDR3 is built from 13 residues. V lost 1 base and J lost 5, with 9 bases in between. Per germline, CDR1 GTSNPN and CDR2 SVGIG (reference sequence). The CDR3 reads CAWSGGLHNEQFF. In DNA form, the CDR3 reads TGTGCCTGGAGTGGTGGGCTCCACAATGAGCAGTTCTTC.

The rearrangement joins TRBV7-2 to TRBJ2-7; D is tentatively TRBD1 or TRBD2 (5 bases each). The CDR3 totals 13 residues. Trimming shortened V by 4 bases and J by 6 bases, and 13 bases separated the two germline ends. Germline V CDR1 and CDR2: SGHTA, FQGNSA. Here the CDR3 DNA reads TGTGCCAGCAGCTCCCCCGGGACCGCCGAGCAGTACTTC. Its protein is CASSSPGTAEQYF.

The CDR3 spells CATSRLSGGDTDTQYF. CDR3 DNA: TGTGCCACCAGCAGATTGAGCGGGGGGGACACAGATACGCAGTATTTT. The gene calls are TRBV15 and TRBJ2-3, with 10 bases that match TRBD2. V shed 2 bases, J shed 2 bases, and the junction held 4 bases outside the gene matches. The CDR3 has 16 amino acids. Germline loops: CDR1 LNHNV, CDR2 YYDKDF (reference sequence).

The chain links TRBV5-6 to TRBJ1-2, with unresolved D. The germline V and J ends were trimmed by 0 bases and 0 bases, with 12 bases remaining between them. This CDR3 spans 16 amino acids. The V gene's germline CDR1 is SGHDT and CDR2 YYEEEE. The CDR3 loop is CASSLGGRPTNYGYTF. The CDR3 DNA reads as TGTGCCAGCAGCTTGGGTGGCAGGCCGACTAACTATGGCTACACCTTC.

The rearrangement links TRBV7-9 to TRBJ2-1; 12 bases line up with TRBD1. This CDR3 region has 16 residues. Germline CDR1 and CDR2: SEHNR and FQNEAQ (reference sequence). The trim removed 6 bases at V and 5 bases at J, leaving 8 bases unmatched. In DNA, the CDR3 is TGTGCCAGCAGGGGCGGGACAGGGGGCGCAGACAATGAGCAGTTCTTC. Translating gives CASRGGTGGADNEQFF.